What follows is one T cell receptor beta chain and its context. Its target is not known. These data belong to a study of cytomegalovirus exposure and HLA in healthy donors. In the PCR, 60 Vbeta and 13 Jbeta primers were used. Using immunoSEQ multiplex PCR, the repertoire was profiled, and TCRdb retains in-frame clones only, with some absent. The table has 70,000 to 100,000 clones, around 82% seen once. Germline assignment: CDR1 MGHDK and CDR2 SYGVNS. The CDR3 covers 13 residues. V was shortened by 6 bases and J by 0 bases, with 6 bases between the two germline ends. Study-wide results and limits: Reported results showed that the classifier diagnosed cytomegalovirus status with high specificity and sensitivity. Certain indistinguishable V segments, among them TRBV6-2 and TRBV6-3, were excluded.

The clonotype originates from a man aged 18 to 30 in good health and CMV-seronegative. The sample comprised PBMCs. The V and J genes are TRBV25-1 and TRBJ1-5; no firm D call. CDR3 DNA: TGTGCCAGCAGCGGGTCTAGCAATCAGCCCCAGCATTTT. It specifies CASSGSSNQPQHF.